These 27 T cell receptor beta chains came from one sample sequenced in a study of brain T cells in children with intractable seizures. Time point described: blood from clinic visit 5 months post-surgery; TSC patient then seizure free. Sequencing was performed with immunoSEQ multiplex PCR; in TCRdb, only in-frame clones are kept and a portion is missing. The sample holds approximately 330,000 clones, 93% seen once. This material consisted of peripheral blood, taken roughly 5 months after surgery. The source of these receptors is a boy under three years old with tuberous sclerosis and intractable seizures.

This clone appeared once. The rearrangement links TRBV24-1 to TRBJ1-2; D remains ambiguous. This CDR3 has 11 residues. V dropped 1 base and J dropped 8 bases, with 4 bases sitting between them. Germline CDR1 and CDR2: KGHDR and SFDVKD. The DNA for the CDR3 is TGTGCCACCAGTGATTTATCCGGCTACACCTTC. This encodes CATSDLSGYTF.

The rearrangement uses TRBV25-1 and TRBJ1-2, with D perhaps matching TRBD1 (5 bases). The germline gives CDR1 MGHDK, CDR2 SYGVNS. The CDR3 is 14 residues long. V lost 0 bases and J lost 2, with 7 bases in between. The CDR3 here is CASSEYPGNYGYTF. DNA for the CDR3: TGTGCCAGCAGTGAATATCCAGGGAACTATGGCTACACCTTC.

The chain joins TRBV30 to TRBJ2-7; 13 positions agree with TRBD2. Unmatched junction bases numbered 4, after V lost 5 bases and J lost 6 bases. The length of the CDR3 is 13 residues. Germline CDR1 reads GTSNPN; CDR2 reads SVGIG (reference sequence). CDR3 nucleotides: TGTGCCTGGTCCACTAGCGGGAGGGCCGAGCAGTACTTC. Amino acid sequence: CAWSTSGRAEQYF.

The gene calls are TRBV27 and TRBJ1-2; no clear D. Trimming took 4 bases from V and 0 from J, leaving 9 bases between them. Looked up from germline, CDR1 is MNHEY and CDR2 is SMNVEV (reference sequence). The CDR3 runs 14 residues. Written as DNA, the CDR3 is TGTGCCAGCAGTTCCAGCAGGTCTAACTATGGCTACACCTTC. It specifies CASSSSRSNYGYTF.

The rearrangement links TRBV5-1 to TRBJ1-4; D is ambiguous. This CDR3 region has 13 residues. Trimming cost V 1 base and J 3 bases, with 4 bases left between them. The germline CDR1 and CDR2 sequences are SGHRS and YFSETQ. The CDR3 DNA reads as TGCGCCAGCAGCTTGAGGCCTAATGAAAAACTGTTTTTT. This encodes CASSLRPNEKLFF.

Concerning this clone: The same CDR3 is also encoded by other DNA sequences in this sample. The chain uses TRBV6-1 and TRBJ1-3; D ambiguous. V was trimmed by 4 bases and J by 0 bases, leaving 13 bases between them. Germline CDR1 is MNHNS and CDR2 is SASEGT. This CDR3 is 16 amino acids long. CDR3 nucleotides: TGTGCCAGCAGTGGTTGGACGGGGAGCTCTGGAAACACCATATATTTT. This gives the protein CASSGWTGSSGNTIYF.

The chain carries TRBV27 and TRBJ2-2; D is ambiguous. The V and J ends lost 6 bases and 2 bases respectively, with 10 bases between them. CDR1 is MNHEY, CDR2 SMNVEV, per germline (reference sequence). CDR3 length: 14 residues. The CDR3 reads CASSMGINTGELFF. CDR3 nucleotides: TGTGCCAGCAGCATGGGTATAAACACCGGGGAGCTGTTTTTT.

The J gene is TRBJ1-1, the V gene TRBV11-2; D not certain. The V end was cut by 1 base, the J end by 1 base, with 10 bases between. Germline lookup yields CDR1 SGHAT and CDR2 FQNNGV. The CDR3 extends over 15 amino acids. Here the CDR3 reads CASSLGEGRNTEAFF. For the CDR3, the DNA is TGTGCCAGCAGCTTAGGTGAAGGGCGGAACACTGAAGCTTTCTTT.

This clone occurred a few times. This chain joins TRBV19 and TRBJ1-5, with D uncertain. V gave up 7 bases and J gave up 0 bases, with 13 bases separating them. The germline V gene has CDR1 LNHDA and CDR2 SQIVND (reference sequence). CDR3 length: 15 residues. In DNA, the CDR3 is TGTGCCAGTACCGTGTGGGCGCATAGCAATCAGCCCCAGCATTTT. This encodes CASTVWAHSNQPQHF.

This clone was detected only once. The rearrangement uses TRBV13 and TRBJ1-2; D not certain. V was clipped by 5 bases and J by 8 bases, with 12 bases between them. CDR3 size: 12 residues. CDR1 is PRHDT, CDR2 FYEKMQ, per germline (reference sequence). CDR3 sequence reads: CASSNRREGYTF. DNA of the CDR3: TGTGCCAGCAGCAATCGGAGAGAGGGCTACACCTTC.

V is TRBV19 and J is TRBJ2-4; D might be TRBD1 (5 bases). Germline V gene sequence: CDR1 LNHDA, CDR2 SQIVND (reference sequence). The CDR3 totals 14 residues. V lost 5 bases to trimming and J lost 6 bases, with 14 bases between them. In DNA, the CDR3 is TGTGCCAGTAGTGGTGCCCAGGGAACAAACATTCAGTACTTC. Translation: CASSGAQGTNIQYF.

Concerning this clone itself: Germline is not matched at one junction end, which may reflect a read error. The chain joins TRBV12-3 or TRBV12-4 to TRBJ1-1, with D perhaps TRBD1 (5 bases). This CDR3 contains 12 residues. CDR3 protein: CASRYGAGEVFF. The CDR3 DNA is TGTGCCAGCAGATATGGGGCCGGCGAAGTTTTCTTT.

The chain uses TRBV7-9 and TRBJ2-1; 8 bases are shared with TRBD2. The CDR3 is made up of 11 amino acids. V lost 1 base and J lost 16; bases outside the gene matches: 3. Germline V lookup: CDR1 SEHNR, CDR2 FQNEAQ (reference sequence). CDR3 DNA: TGTGCCAGCAGCTTAGGAGGGACTAGTTTCTTC. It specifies CASSLGGTSFF.

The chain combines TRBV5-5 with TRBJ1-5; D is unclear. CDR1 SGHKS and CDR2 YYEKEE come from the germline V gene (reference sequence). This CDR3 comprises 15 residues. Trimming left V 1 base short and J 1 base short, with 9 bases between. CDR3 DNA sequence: TGTGCCAGCAGCTTGTCCTCCTCAAGCAATCAGCCCCAGCATTTT. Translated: CASSLSSSSNQPQHF.

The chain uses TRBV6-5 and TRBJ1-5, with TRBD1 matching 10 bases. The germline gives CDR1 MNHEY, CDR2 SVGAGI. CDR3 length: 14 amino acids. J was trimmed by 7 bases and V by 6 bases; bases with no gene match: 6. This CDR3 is CASRPTGGDQPQHF. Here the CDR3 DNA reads TGTGCCAGCAGACCGACAGGGGGCGACCAGCCCCAGCATTTT.

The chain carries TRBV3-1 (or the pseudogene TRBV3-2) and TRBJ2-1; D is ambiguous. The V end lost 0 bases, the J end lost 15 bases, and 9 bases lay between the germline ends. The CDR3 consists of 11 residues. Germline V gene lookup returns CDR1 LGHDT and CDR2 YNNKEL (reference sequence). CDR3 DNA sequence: TGTGCCAGCAGCCAAGAAATTTTAATGTTCTTC. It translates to CASSQEILMFF.

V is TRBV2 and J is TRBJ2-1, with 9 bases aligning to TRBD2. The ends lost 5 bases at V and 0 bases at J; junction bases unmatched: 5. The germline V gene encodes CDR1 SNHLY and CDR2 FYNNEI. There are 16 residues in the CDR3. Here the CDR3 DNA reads TGTGCCAGCAGTCCGGGACTAGCCAGCTCCTACAATGAGCAGTTCTTC. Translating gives CASSPGLASSYNEQFF.

This CDR3 is CASSLRTVYNEQFF. The CDR3 DNA sequence: TGTGCCAGCAGCTTACGGACTGTGTACAATGAGCAGTTCTTC. This chain links TRBV3-1 (or the pseudogene TRBV3-2) with TRBJ2-1; D perhaps matches TRBD2 (5 bases). Trimming stripped 5 bases from V and 4 bases from J, with 12 bases between. The CDR3 spans 14 residues. Germline V gene lookup returns CDR1 LGHDT and CDR2 YNNKEL (reference sequence).

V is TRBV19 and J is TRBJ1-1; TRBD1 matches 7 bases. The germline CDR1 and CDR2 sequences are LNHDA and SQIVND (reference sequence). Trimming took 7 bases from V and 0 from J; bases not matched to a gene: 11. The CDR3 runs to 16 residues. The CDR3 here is CASITTGRGMNTEAFF. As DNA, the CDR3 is TGTGCCAGTATCACGACAGGGAGAGGCATGAACACTGAAGCTTTCTTT.

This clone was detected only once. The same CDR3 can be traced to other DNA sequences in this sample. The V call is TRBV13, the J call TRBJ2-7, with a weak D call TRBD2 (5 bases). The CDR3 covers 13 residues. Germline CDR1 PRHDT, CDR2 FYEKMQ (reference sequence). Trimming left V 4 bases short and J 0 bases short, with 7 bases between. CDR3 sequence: CASSSRASYEQYF. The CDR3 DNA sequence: TGTGCCAGCAGCTCGAGGGCCTCCTACGAGCAGTACTTC.

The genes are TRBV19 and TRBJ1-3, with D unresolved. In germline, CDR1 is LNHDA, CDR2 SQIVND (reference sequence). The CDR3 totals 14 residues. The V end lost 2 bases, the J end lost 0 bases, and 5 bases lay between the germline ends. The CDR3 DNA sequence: TGTGCCAGTAGTATACCAGACTCTGGAAACACCATATATTTT. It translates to CASSIPDSGNTIYF.

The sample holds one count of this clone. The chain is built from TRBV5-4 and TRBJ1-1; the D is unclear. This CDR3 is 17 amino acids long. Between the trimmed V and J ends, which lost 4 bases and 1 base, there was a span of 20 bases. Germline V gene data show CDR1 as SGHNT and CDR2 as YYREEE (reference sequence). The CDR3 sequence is CASSLLMTHEKNTEAFF. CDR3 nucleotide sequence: TGTGCCAGCAGCCTACTTATGACACACGAAAAGAACACTGAAGCTTTCTTT. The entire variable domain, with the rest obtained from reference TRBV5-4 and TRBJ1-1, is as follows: ETGVTQSPTHLIKTRGQQVTLRCSSQSGHNTVSWYQQALGQGPQFIFQYYREEENGRGNFPPRFSGLQFPNYSSELNVNALELDDSALYLCASSLLMTHEKNTEAFFGQGTRLTVV.

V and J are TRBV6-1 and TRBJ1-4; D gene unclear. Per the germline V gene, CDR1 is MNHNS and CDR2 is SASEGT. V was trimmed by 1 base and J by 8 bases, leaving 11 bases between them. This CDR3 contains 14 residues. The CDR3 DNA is TGTGCCAGCAGTGAAGAAGGCAGGTGGGAAAAACTGTTTTTT. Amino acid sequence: CASSEEGRWEKLFF.

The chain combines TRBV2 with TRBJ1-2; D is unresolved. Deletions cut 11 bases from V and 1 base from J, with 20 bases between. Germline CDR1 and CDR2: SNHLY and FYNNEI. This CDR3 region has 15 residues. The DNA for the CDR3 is TGTGCCGACTCCCCTCAGGTCACCCATAACTATGGCTACACCTTC. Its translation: CADSPQVTHNYGYTF.

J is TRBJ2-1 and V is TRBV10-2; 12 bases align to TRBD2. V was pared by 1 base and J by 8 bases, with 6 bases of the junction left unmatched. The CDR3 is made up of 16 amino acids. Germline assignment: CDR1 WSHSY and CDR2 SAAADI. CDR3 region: CASSEFLAGGSDEQFF. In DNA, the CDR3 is TGCGCCAGCAGTGAGTTTCTAGCGGGAGGGTCCGATGAGCAGTTCTTC.

CDR3 residues: CASSEGTDQPQHF. Here the CDR3 DNA reads TGTGCCAGCAGCGAGGGGACCGATCAGCCCCAGCATTTT. The chain has TRBV9 and TRBJ1-5; TRBD1 is a possible D gene (5 bases). The CDR3 is 13 residues long. V was clipped by 3 bases and J by 5 bases, with 9 bases between them. Germline lookup yields CDR1 SGDLS and CDR2 YYNGEE.

This CDR3 is CASSLATGQNYEQYF. In DNA, the CDR3 is TGTGCCAGCAGCTTAGCGACGGGACAGAACTACGAGCAGTACTTC. The rearrangement joins TRBV7-2 to TRBJ2-7, with 7 positions matching TRBD1. CDR3 size: 15 residues. Germline V CDR1 and CDR2: SGHTA, FQGNSA. V trimming: 0 bases; J trimming: 3 bases; junction bases outside the gene matches: 5. Using reference TRBV7-2 and TRBJ2-7 for the parts outside the CDR3, the full variable domain is GAGVSQSPSNKVTEKGKDVELRCDPISGHTALYWYRQSLGQGLEFLIYFQGNSAPDKSGLPSDRFSAERTGGSVSTLTIQRTQQEDSAVYLCASSLATGQNYEQYFGPGTRLTVT.